The clone carrying this T cell receptor (beta chain) was observed a handful of times. Antigen specificity is unknown. This sample is drawn from a study of blood T cells in healthy people across ages. On the study more broadly: Template switching picked up about one barcoded beta molecule for each two T cells. Overall study findings and caveats: Greater diversity and more naive CD4+ cells were seen in long-lived donors than in aged donors. With age, beta diversity per million T cells declined roughly linearly, significantly by approximately 40. CMV infection status of these donors was not known.

It was with a sample-barcoded 5' primer and a J-beta primer mix that a second PCR of roughly 7 to 12 cycles was run. From the 5' RACE reads, TCRdb called clonotypes with MiXCR, one entry per CDR3 protein. The table records 1.4 million to 1.5 million distinct CDR3 sequences, 42% of them present only once. The V end was cut by 3 bases, the J end by 6 bases, with 18 bases between. Germline V lookup: CDR1 SGHDN, CDR2 FVKESK. The CDR3 sequence is 16 residues long. This chain uses TRBV14 with TRBJ2-1, with no clear D. This clonotype was obtained from a young woman in good health. Sequenced: blood. The CDR3 here is CASSQPHKGSINEQFF. The CDR3 nucleotides are TGTGCCAGCAGCCAGCCCCACAAGGGTAGTATCAATGAGCAGTTCTTC.